The 10 T cell receptor beta chains below were found in one sample sequenced in a study of human T cells and chemical hapten exposure. Time point meaning: patch test 1, 2 weeks after DPC sensitization. As for treatment: therapeutic diphenylcyclopropenone sensitization with weekly scalp DPC. TCRdb reprocessed the RACE reads via MiXCR and lists one record per CDR3 protein. The sample has nearly 350,000 distinct CDR3 sequences; roughly 6.9% are singletons. The material sequenced was whole blood, taken in connection with sensitization to the hapten diphenylcyclopropenone (DPC). The receptor source for this set is a woman aged 18-29 years with alopecia areata. Some clones in this sample may be carry-over from other donors' samples.

This clonotype was counted only a few times. The chain employs TRBV3-1 and TRBJ2-1, with a possible D match to TRBD1 (6 bases). Looked up from germline, CDR1 is LGHDT and CDR2 is YNNKEL (reference sequence). Trimming removed 0 bases at V and 2 bases at J, with 14 bases between. The CDR3 is made up of 17 amino acids. The CDR3 here is CASSQDGGSGTYNEQFF. Written as DNA, the CDR3 is TGTGCCAGCAGCCAAGATGGGGGCTCGGGTACCTACAATGAGCAGTTCTTC.

This clonotype has a handful of counts. The chain has TRBV5-1 and TRBJ2-5; 7 positions agree with TRBD1. CDR1 and CDR2 from the germline V gene are SGHRS and YFSETQ. J lost 3 bases, V lost 4 bases, and 6 bases had no gene match. There are 14 residues in the CDR3. In DNA form, the CDR3 reads TGCGCCAGCAGCCATGGGACAGTCGAAGAGACCCAGTACTTC. This sequence encodes CASSHGTVEETQYF.

This clonotype was detected only a few times. The V gene is TRBV18, the J gene TRBJ1-5; possible D gene TRBD1, 6 bases. The CDR3 runs 16 residues. V dropped 2 bases and J dropped 4 bases, with 15 bases sitting between them. Germline V gene sequence: CDR1 KGHSH, CDR2 LQKENI. The CDR3 sequence: CASSPLKGGRNQPQHF. The CDR3 coding sequence is TGTGCCAGCTCACCATTAAAGGGGGGGAGAAATCAGCCCCAGCATTTT.

The rearrangement joins TRBV9 to TRBJ2-3; D is possibly TRBD1 (5 bases). The ends were cut back, 0 bases at V and 3 bases at J, with 14 bases in the middle. Per germline, CDR1 SGDLS and CDR2 YYNGEE. The CDR3 length is 16 residues. This chain's CDR3 is CASSVGALGATDTQYF. The CDR3 region has the DNA TGTGCCAGCAGCGTAGGGGCGCTTGGGGCGACAGATACGCAGTATTTT.

This clonotype has only a few counts. This chain uses TRBV7-9 with TRBJ2-4, with 8 bases matching TRBD1. Per the germline V gene, CDR1 is SEHNR and CDR2 is FQNEAQ (reference sequence). This CDR3 has 15 amino acids. J gave up 2 bases and V 2 bases, and 2 bases lay outside the gene matches. The CDR3 DNA is TGTGCCAGCAGCTTACAGGGGGCATCCAAAAACATTCAGTACTTC. This translates into CASSLQGASKNIQYF.

The chain recombines TRBV7-2 with TRBJ2-3, with 13 bases identical to TRBD2. Germline trimming cut 4 bases from V and 1 base from J; bases unmatched to any gene: 5. This CDR3 contains 17 residues. The germline CDR1 and CDR2 sequences are SGHTA and FQGNSA. The CDR3 region is CASSSGLAGLRTDTQYF. As DNA, the CDR3 is TGTGCCAGCAGCTCGGGACTAGCGGGGCTCCGCACAGATACGCAGTATTTT.

This clonotype showed up many times. The chain carries TRBV7-3 and TRBJ1-2, with 8 bases that match TRBD1. The V gene's germline CDR1 is SGHTA and CDR2 FQGTGA. After removal of 5 bases from V and 4 bases from J, the junction contained 9 bases not matched to a gene. The CDR3 covers 15 residues. CDR3 residues: CASSLPGQEFYGYTF. The CDR3 DNA reads TGTGCCAGCAGCCTCCCGGGACAGGAGTTCTATGGCTACACCTTC.

This clonotype was recorded many times. This chain links TRBV7-2 with TRBJ1-1; no clear D. The CDR3 has 12 amino acids. Trimming took off 5 bases at V and 7 bases at J, with 11 bases between the two ends. Germline loops: CDR1 SGHTA, CDR2 FQGNSA. CDR3 sequence: CASSSTALEAFF. The CDR3, as DNA: TGTGCCAGCAGCAGTACAGCTCTTGAAGCTTTCTTT.

This clonotype was detected ten times or more. The J gene is TRBJ2-4, the V gene TRBV24-1, with D possibly TRBD1 on 6 matching bases. Germline CDR1 reads KGHDR; CDR2 reads SFDVKD. V was clipped by 8 bases and J by 2 bases, with 21 bases between them. The CDR3 consists of 17 residues. The CDR3 bases are TGTGCCACCAACTCCTTGGAATACAGGGAAACCAAAAACATTCAGTACTTC. Amino acids: CATNSLEYRETKNIQYF.

This clonotype showed up many times. The chain has TRBV29-1 and TRBJ2-5; no clear D gene. The V and J ends lost 6 bases and 4 bases respectively, with 15 bases between them. This CDR3 has 13 residues. Germline loops: CDR1 SQVTM, CDR2 ANQGSEA. The CDR3: CSVGAVIRETQYF. In DNA form, the CDR3 reads TGCAGCGTCGGCGCGGTAATTCGAGAGACCCAGTACTTC.